Below, 5 T cell receptor beta chains from the same sample are listed, as sequenced in a study of shared clonotypes between healthy human individuals (dated by TCRdb to 2020 to 2022). The library came from the immunoSEQ multiplex PCR assay. In its TCRdb copy, this immuneACCESS table keeps in-frame sequences only and misses some clones. Where compared with another copy, unresolved V genes explain less than half of these, and the others have no known cause. The sample table records approximately 530,000 clones; around 95% of these occur just once. About 0.068% of the sample comes from the top ten. The sample was naive CD4+ T cells sorted from blood. This specimen's cell subset or site label, per the study, means: CD45RA+ positively selected. The receptors were gathered from a woman in her twenties or thirties in good health.

This clone came up once. The V gene is TRBV28, the J gene TRBJ2-5; perhaps TRBD2 as D (5 bases). Germline V gene lookup returns CDR1 MDHEN and CDR2 SYDVKM. Trimming removed 6 bases at V and 1 base at J, with 15 bases between. The length of the CDR3 is 15 residues. CDR3: CASSDWQTTQETQYF. As DNA, the CDR3 is TGTGCCAGCAGCGATTGGCAGACTACCCAAGAGACCCAGTACTTC.

V and J are TRBV10-3 and TRBJ2-3; 12 bases are shared with TRBD2. J gave up 6 bases and V 5 bases, and 9 bases lay outside the gene matches. The CDR3 covers 16 residues. Germline values: CDR1 ENHRY, CDR2 SYGVKD. The CDR3 region has the DNA TGTGCCATCAGTCAAACTAGCGGGAGGAGCTCGGATACGCAGTATTTT. It specifies CAISQTSGRSSDTQYF.

Worth noting for this clone: The sample has other DNA sequences that encode this CDR3 too. This chain connects TRBV5-1 to TRBJ2-3; weak D call: TRBD1 (5 bases). This CDR3 region has 14 residues. V was clipped by 1 base and J by 0 bases, with 6 bases between them. Germline V gene data show CDR1 as SGHRS and CDR2 as YFSETQ. CDR3 coding DNA: TGCGCCAGCAGCTTGCAGGGAAGCACAGATACGCAGTATTTT. Encoded protein: CASSLQGSTDTQYF.

The chain recombines TRBV5-1 with TRBJ1-1, with a tentative D call TRBD1 (5 bases). This CDR3 has 15 amino acids. CDR1 is SGHRS, CDR2 YFSETQ, per germline. Trimming removed 4 bases from V and 4 bases from J, with 17 bases in between. For the CDR3, the DNA is TGCGCCAGCAGCAGATGGTCCTCAGGGAGCACTGAAGCTTTCTTT. This translates into CASSRWSSGSTEAFF.

This clone was seen just once. This chain connects TRBV29-1 to TRBJ2-5, with 10 positions matching TRBD2. Germline assignment: CDR1 SQVTM and CDR2 ANQGSEA. Trimming at V came to 7 bases and at J to 11 bases, leaving 13 bases not matched to a gene. This CDR3 has 13 amino acids. The CDR3 loop reads CSAGAGGPGEQYF. CDR3 nucleotides: TGCAGCGCCGGAGCGGGAGGGCCAGGAGAGCAGTACTTC.